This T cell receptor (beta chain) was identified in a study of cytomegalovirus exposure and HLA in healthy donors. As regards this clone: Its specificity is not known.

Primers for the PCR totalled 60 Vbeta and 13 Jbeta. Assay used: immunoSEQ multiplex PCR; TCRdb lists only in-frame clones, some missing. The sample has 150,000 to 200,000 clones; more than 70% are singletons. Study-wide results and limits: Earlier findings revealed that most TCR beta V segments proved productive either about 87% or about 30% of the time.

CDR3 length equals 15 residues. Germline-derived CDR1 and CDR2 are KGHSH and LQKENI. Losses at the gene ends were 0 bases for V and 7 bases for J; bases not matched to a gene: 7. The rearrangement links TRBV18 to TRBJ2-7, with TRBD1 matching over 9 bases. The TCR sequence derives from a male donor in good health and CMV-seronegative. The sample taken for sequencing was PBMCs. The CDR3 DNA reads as TGTGCCAGCTCACCACCCCAGGGACAGGGAGGGGAGCAGTACTTC. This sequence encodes CASSPPQGQGGEQYF.